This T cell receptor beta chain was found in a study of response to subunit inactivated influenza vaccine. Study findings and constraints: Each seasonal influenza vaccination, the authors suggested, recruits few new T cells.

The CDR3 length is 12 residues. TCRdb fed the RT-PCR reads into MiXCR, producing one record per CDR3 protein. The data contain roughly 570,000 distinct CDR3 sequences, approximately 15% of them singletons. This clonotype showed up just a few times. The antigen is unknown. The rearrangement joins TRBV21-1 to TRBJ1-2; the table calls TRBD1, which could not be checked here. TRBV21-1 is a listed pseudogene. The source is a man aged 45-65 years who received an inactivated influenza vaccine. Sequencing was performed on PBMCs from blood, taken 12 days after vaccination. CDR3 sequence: CASSWSGDGYTF. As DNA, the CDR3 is TGTGCCAGCAGCTGGTCAGGGGATGGCTACACCTTC.